This T cell receptor (beta chain) was profiled in a study of graft-versus-host responses after intestinal transplantation. On the study more broadly: Transplant recipients had multivisceral, liver-intestinal, or isolated intestinal grafts. Whole-study results and caveats: Maximum circulating GvH clone levels tracked with early post-transplant HvG decreases.

The repertoire was sequenced with immunoSEQ multiplex PCR; TCRdb's copy has only in-frame clones and lacks some. The table includes about 20,000 clones, about 65% detected once. CDR1 and CDR2 (germline): SNHLY, FYNNEI. The CDR3 contains 18 residues. Intraepithelial plus lamina propria lymphocytes were released by processing graft tissue. Of note for this clone: Its cognate antigen is unknown. A junction boundary mismatches the germline segment, possibly from a read error. This CDR3 is also generated by other DNA sequences in the sample.

The genes are TRBV2 and TRBJ2-1; D is uncertain. The specimen comprised ileum tissue, sampled approximately 3 weeks after intestinal transplant. The TCR sequence derives from a human patient who received an intestinal transplant, so some T cells may come from the graft donor. CDR3 sequence reads: CASSERSTDQSSYNEQFF. The CDR3 nucleotides read TGTGCCAGCAGTGAGAGGTCGACTGACCAGAGCTCCTACAATGAGCAATTCTTC.